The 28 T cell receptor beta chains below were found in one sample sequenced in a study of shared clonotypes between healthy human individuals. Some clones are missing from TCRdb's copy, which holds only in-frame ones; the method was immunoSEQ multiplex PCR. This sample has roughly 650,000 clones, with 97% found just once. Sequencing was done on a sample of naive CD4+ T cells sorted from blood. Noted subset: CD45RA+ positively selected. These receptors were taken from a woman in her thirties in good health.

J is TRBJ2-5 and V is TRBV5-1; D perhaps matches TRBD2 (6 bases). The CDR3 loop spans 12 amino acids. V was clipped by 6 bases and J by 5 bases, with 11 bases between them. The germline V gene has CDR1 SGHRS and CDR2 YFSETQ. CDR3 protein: CASKEGGETQYF. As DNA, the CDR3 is TGCGCCAGCAAGGAGGGAGGCGAGACCCAGTACTTC.

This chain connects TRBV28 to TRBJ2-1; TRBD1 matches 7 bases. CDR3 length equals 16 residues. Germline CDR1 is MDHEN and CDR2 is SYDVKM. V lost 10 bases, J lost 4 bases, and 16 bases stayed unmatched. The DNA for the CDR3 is TGTGCCACCACGCCAGGACAGGCTAGATCTTACAATGAGCAGTTCTTC. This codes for CATTPGQARSYNEQFF.

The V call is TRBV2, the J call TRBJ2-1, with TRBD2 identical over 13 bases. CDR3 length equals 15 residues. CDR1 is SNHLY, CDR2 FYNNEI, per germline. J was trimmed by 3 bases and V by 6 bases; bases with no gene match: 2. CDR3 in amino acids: CASSGTSGIYNEQFF. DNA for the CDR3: TGTGCCAGCAGCGGGACTAGCGGGATCTACAATGAGCAGTTCTTC.

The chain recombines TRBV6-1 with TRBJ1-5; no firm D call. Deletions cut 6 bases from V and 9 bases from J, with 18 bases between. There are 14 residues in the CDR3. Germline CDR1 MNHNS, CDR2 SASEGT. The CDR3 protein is CASRLDTAWGPQHF. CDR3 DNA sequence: TGTGCCAGCAGGCTCGACACAGCCTGGGGGCCCCAGCATTTT.

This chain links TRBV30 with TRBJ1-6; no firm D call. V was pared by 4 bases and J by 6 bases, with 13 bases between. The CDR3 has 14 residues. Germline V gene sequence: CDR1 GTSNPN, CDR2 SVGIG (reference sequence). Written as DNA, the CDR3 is TGTGCCTGGAATTACGGGAGTGGTAATTCACCCCTCCACTTT. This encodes CAWNYGSGNSPLHF. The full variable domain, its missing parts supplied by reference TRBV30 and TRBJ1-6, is SQTIHQWPATLVQPVGSPLSLECTVEGTSNPNLYWYRQAAGRGLQLLFYSVGIGQISSEVPQNLSASRPQDRQFILSSKKLLLSDSGFYLCAWNYGSGNSPLHFGNGTRLTVT.

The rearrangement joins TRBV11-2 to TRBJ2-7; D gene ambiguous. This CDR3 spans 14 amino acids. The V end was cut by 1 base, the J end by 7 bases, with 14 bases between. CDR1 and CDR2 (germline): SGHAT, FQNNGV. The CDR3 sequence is CASSLGSRPREQYF. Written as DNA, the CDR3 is TGTGCCAGCAGCTTAGGATCCCGGCCCAGGGAGCAGTACTTC.

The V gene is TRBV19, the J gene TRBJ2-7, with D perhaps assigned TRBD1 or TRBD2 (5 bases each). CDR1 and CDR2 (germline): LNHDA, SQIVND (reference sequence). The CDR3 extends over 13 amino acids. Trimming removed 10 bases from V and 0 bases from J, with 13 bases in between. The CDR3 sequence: CATGRPNSYEQYF. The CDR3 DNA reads TGTGCCACGGGACGGCCAAACTCCTACGAGCAGTACTTC.

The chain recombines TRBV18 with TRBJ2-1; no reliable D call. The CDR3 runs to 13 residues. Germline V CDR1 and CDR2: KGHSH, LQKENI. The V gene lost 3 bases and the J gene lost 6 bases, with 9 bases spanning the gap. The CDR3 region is CASSPRVFNEQFF. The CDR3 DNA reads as TGTGCCAGCTCACCGAGAGTCTTCAATGAGCAGTTCTTC.

The CDR3 sequence is CASSQSGGTAGGETQYF. The CDR3 nucleotides read TGTGCCAGCAGCCAATCCGGTGGGACAGCAGGAGGAGAGACCCAGTACTTC. This chain links TRBV4-2 with TRBJ2-5; 7 positions agree with TRBD1. The CDR3 extends over 17 amino acids. After removal of 2 bases from V and 4 bases from J, the junction contained 13 bases not matched to a gene. The germline gives CDR1 LGHNA, CDR2 YNFKEQ.

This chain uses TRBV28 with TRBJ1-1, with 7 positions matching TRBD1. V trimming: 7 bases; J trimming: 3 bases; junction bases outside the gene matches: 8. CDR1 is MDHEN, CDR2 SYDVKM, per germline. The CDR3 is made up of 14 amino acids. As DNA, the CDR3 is TGTGCCAGCACCCCGACCGACAGGGACACTGAAGCTTTCTTT. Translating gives CASTPTDRDTEAFF.

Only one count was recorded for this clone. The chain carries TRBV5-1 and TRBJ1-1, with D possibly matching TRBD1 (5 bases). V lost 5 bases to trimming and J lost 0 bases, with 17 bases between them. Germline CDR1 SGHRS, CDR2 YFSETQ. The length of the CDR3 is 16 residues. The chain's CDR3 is CASSYAAGHMNTEAFF. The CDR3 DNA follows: TGCGCCAGCAGTTACGCTGCGGGGCATATGAACACTGAAGCTTTCTTT.

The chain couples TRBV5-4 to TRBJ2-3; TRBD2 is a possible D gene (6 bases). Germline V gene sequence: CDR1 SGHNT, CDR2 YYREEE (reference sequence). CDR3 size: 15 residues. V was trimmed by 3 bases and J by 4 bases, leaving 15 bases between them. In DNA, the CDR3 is TGTGCCAGCAGCTGGGGCGGGACGAGCCCAGATACGCAGTATTTT. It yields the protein CASSWGGTSPDTQYF.

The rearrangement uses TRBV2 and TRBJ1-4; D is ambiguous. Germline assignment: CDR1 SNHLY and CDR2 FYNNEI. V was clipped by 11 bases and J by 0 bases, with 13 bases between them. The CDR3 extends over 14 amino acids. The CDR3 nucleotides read TGTGCCTCTAGACTAGGTGCAACTAATGAAAAACTGTTTTTT. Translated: CASRLGATNEKLFF.

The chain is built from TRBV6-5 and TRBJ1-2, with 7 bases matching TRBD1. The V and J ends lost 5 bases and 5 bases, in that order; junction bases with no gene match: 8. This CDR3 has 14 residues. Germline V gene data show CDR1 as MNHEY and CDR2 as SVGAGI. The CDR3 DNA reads TGTGCCAGCAGTCAGTTGACAGGGAAGTATGGCTACACCTTC. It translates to CASSQLTGKYGYTF.

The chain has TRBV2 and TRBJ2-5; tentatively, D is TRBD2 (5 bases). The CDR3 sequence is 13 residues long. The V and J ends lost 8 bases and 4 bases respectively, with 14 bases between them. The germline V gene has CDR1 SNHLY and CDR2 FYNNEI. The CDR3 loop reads CASLRRVPETQYF. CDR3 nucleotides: TGTGCCAGCTTGCGGCGGGTCCCAGAGACCCAGTACTTC.

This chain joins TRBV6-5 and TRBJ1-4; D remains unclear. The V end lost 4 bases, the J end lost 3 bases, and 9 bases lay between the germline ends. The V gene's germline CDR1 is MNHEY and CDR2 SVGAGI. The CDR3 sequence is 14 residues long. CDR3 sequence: CASSLAVANEKLFF. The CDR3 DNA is TGTGCCAGCAGTTTGGCCGTTGCTAATGAAAAACTGTTTTTT.

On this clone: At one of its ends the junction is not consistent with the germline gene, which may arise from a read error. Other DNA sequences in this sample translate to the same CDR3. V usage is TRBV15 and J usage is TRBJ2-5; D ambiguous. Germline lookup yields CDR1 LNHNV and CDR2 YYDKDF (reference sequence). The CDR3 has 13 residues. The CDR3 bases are TGCGCCACCAGCAGGCAGTACCAAGAGACCCAGTACTTC. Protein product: CATSRQYQETQYF.

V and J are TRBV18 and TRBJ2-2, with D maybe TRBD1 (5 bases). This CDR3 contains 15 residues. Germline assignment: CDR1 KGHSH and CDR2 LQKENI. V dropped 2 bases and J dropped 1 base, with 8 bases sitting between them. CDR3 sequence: CASSPIGQNTGELFF. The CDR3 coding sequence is TGTGCCAGCTCACCAATCGGACAGAACACCGGGGAGCTGTTTTTT.

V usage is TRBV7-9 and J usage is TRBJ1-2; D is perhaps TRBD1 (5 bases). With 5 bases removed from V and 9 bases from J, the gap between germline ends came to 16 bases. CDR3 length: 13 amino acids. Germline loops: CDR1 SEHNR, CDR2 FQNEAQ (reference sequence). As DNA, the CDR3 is TGTGCCAGCAGCCTAAAGGGACCATATAGCTACACCTTC. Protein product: CASSLKGPYSYTF.

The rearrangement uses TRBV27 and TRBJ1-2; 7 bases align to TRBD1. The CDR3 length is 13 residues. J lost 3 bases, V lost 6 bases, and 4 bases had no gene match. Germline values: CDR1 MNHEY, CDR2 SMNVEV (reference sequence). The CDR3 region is CASRRDRDYGYTF. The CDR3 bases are TGTGCCAGCAGAAGGGACAGAGACTATGGCTACACCTTC.

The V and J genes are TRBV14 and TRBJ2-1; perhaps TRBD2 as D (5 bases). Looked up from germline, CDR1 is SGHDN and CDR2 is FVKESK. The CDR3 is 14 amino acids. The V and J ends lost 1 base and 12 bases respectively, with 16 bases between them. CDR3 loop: CASSQAGGTSWQFF. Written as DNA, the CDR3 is TGTGCCAGCAGCCAAGCCGGAGGTACCAGCTGGCAGTTCTTC.

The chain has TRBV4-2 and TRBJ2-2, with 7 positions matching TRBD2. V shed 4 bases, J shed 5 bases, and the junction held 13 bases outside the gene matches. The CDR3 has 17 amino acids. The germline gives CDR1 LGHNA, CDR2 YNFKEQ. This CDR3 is CASSRGEAGVSTGELFF. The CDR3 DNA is TGTGCCAGCAGCCGCGGAGAGGCGGGAGTATCTACCGGGGAGCTGTTTTTT.

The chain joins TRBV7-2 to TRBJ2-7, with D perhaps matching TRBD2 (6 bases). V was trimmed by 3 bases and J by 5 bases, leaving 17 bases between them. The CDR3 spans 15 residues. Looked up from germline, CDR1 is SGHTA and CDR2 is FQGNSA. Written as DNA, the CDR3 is TGTGCCAGCAGCTTTGGAGGGCACTCTCGGGACGAGCAGTACTTC. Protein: CASSFGGHSRDEQYF.

CDR3 nucleotide sequence: TGCGCCAGCAGCCCCCCCGGGACAGGGAGAGCAGAGACCCAGTACTTC. Its translation is CASSPPGTGRAETQYF. The chain couples TRBV5-1 to TRBJ2-5, with 9 bases fitting TRBD1. J lost 4 bases, V lost 4 bases, and 11 bases had no gene match. Germline V gene lookup returns CDR1 SGHRS and CDR2 YFSETQ. The CDR3 is 16 residues long.

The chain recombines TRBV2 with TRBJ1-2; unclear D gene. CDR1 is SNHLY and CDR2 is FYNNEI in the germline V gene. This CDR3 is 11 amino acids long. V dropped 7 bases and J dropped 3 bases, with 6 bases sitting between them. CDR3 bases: TGTGCCAGCACCAGCGACTATGGCTACACCTTC. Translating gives CASTSDYGYTF.

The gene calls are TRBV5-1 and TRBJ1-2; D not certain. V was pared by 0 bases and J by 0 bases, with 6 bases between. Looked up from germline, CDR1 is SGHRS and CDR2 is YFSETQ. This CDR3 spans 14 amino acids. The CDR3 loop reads CASSLGETNYGYTF. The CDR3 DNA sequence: TGCGCCAGCAGCTTGGGGGAGACTAACTATGGCTACACCTTC. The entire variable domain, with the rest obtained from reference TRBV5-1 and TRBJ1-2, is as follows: KAGVTQTPRYLIKTRGQQVTLSCSPISGHRSVSWYQQTPGQGLQFLFEYFSETQRNKGNFPGRFSGRQFSNSRSEMNVSTLELGDSALYLCASSLGETNYGYTFGSGTRLTVV.

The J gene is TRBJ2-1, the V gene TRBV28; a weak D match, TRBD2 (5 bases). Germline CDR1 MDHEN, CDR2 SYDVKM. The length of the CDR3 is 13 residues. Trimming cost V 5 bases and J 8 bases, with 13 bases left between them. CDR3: CASSAEVVDEQFF. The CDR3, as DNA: TGTGCCAGCAGTGCGGAGGTGGTAGATGAGCAGTTCTTC.

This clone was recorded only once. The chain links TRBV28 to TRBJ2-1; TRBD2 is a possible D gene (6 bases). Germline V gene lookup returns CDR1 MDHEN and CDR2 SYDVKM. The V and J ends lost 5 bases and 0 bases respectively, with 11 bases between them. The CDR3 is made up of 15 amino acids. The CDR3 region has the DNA TGTGCCAGCAGTAATTCGGGAGACTCCTACAATGAGCAGTTCTTC. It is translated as CASSNSGDSYNEQFF.